One sample yielded the 28 T cell receptor beta chains listed below, sequenced in a study of CD8+ T cells in alopecia areata (dated by TCRdb to 2017 to 2018). Libraries were prepared through the immunoSEQ multiplex PCR assay. For TCR sequencing, RNA was extracted from every sample and reverse transcribed into cDNA to serve as template. Sourced from immuneACCESS, this table was stored by TCRdb with only in-frame sequences that have V and J called. A share of the clones is absent; for the studies checked, an unresolved V gene accounts for under half, and the remainder has no known explanation. The sample table contains more than 95,000 clones; only one count was recorded for less than 70% of them. The ten largest clones add up to around 3% of the sample. The specimen sequenced was CD4+ T cells sorted from blood. The receptors were sampled from a human donor in good health.

This clone has only one observation. The chain combines TRBV30 with TRBJ1-2; D is ambiguous. The V end was cut by 3 bases, the J end by 1 base, with 6 bases between. CDR3 length equals 12 residues. The germline V gene has CDR1 GTSNPN and CDR2 SVGIG (reference sequence). The CDR3 loop reads CAWRTFNYGYTF. The CDR3 coding sequence is TGTGCCTGGAGAACCTTTAACTATGGCTACACCTTC.

The gene calls are TRBV11-2 and TRBJ2-3; TRBD1 matches 7 bases. This CDR3 is 14 amino acids long. Germline-derived CDR1 and CDR2 are SGHAT and FQNNGV. V trimming: 4 bases; J trimming: 2 bases; junction bases outside the gene matches: 3. The CDR3 DNA follows: TGTGCCAGCAGCTCCGGACAGGTCACAGATACGCAGTATTTT. Residues: CASSSGQVTDTQYF.

The chain couples TRBV7-2 to TRBJ2-2, with 11 bases that match TRBD2. The V and J ends lost 5 bases and 0 bases, in that order; junction bases with no gene match: 11. Germline CDR1 and CDR2: SGHTA and FQGNSA. The CDR3 has 19 amino acids. Written as DNA, the CDR3 is TGTGCCAGCAGCCCACGGATACTAGCGGGGGACGCGAACACCGGGGAGCTGTTTTTT. Translated, it gives CASSPRILAGDANTGELFF.

V and J are TRBV6-5 and TRBJ1-5; TRBD1 agrees at 9 bases. Per the germline V gene, CDR1 is MNHEY and CDR2 is SVGAGI. The CDR3 is 16 residues long. Losses at the gene ends were 2 bases for V and 7 bases for J; bases not matched to a gene: 9. The CDR3 DNA reads TGTGCCAGCAGTTACCCTCCGGGACAGGGTTTACAGCCCCAGCATTTT. Its translation is CASSYPPGQGLQPQHF.

The chain joins TRBV6-5 to TRBJ2-7, with a possible D match to TRBD1 (6 bases). V lost 4 bases and J lost 1, with 11 bases in between. The CDR3 runs 14 residues. Germline assignment: CDR1 MNHEY and CDR2 SVGAGI. The CDR3 DNA follows: TGTGCCAGCAGTTTCGGCCAGGGGTCCTACGAGCAGTACTTC. Translating gives CASSFGQGSYEQYF.

This clone was counted a single time. This chain links TRBV15 with TRBJ1-5; no clear D gene. Per the germline V gene, CDR1 is LNHNV and CDR2 is YYDKDF (reference sequence). This CDR3 is built from 15 residues. V was cut by 0 bases and J by 5 bases, with 11 bases left in between. CDR3 sequence reads: CATSRDSKVDQPQHF. For the CDR3, the DNA is TGTGCCACCAGCAGAGATTCTAAGGTTGATCAGCCCCAGCATTTT.

With regard to this clone: This sample includes further DNA sequences coding for the same CDR3. V usage is TRBV5-1 and J usage is TRBJ2-5; TRBD2 matches at 9 bases. V shed 4 bases, J shed 4 bases, and the junction held 2 bases outside the gene matches. The CDR3 totals 13 residues. Germline CDR1 SGHRS, CDR2 YFSETQ. In nucleotides, the CDR3 is TGCGCCAGCAGCCTAGCGGGGACAGAGACCCAGTACTTC. Translating gives CASSLAGTETQYF.

This clone occurred a few times. In the same sample, other DNA sequences code for this CDR3. V usage is TRBV29-1 and J usage is TRBJ1-2; TRBD1 agrees at 7 bases. Trimming removed 6 bases from V and 5 bases from J; junction bases left unmatched: 6. Germline CDR1 and CDR2: SQVTM and ANQGSEA. This CDR3 region has 12 residues. The CDR3 is CSVTGTVYGYTF. CDR3 nucleotide sequence: TGCAGCGTGACGGGGACAGTTTATGGCTACACCTTC.

The CDR3 nucleotides are TGTGCCAGCAGTGTTGGGGGCGGGGAGACCCAGTACTTC. This translates into CASSVGGGETQYF. The chain recombines TRBV25-1 with TRBJ2-5; tentative D call: TRBD1 (6 bases). V lost 4 bases, J lost 5 bases, and 11 bases lay in between. Germline lookup yields CDR1 MGHDK and CDR2 SYGVNS. This CDR3 is built from 13 residues.

This chain connects TRBV15 to TRBJ2-3; D unresolved. Germline V gene data show CDR1 as LNHNV and CDR2 as YYDKDF (reference sequence). The CDR3 spans 15 residues. The ends were cut back, 0 bases at V and 4 bases at J, with 11 bases in the middle. The DNA for the CDR3 is TGTGCCACCAGCAGAGACCCAACAAACGCAGATACGCAGTATTTT. Translated: CATSRDPTNADTQYF. Full variable domain (remainder filled in from reference TRBV15 and TRBJ2-3): DAMVIQNPRYQVTQFGKPVTLSCSQTLNHNVMYWYQQKSSQAPKLLFHYYDKDFNNEADTPDNFQSRRPNTSFCFLDIRSPGLGDTAMYLCATSRDPTNADTQYFGPGTRLTVL.

The J gene is TRBJ1-1, the V gene TRBV5-1; weak D call: TRBD1 (6 bases). The V and J ends lost 3 bases and 0 bases respectively, with 9 bases between them. The CDR3 spans 14 residues. Germline values: CDR1 SGHRS, CDR2 YFSETQ. This CDR3 is CASSSGQMNTEAFF. As DNA, the CDR3 is TGCGCCAGCAGCTCTGGACAGATGAACACTGAAGCTTTCTTT.

The rearrangement uses TRBV7-9 and TRBJ2-7; 11 bases line up with TRBD1. Germline lookup yields CDR1 SEHNR and CDR2 FQNEAQ (reference sequence). J lost 6 bases, V lost 5 bases, and 3 bases had no gene match. The CDR3 has 13 residues. The CDR3 nucleotides read TGTGCCAGCAGCCGGGGACAGGGGGGCGAGCAGTACTTC. Residues: CASSRGQGGEQYF.

This chain links TRBV7-9 with TRBJ2-7; the match to TRBD2 covers 8 bases. The CDR3 contains 15 residues. Trimming cost V 4 bases and J 6 bases; bases outside gene matches: 11. Germline V gives CDR1 SEHNR, CDR2 FQNEAQ (reference sequence). The CDR3 sequence: CASSSMTSVKSEQYF. In DNA form, the CDR3 reads TGTGCCAGCAGCTCGATGACTAGCGTGAAGTCCGAGCAGTACTTC. Full variable domain (outside the CDR3, taken from reference TRBV7-9 and TRBJ2-7): DTGVSQNPRHKITKRGQNVTFRCDPISEHNRLYWYRQTLGQGPEFLTYFQNEAQLEKSRLLSDRFSAERPKGSFSTLEIQRTEQGDSAMYLCASSSMTSVKSEQYFGPGTRLTVT.

The chain is built from TRBV6-5 and TRBJ2-7, with D unresolved. Deletions cut 2 bases from V and 4 bases from J, with 9 bases between. Per the germline V gene, CDR1 is MNHEY and CDR2 is SVGAGI. This CDR3 comprises 13 residues. CDR3 nucleotides: TGTGCCAGCAGTTACGAGTGGGCATACGAGCAGTACTTC. The encoded protein is CASSYEWAYEQYF.

The chain employs TRBV23-1 and TRBJ1-2; 7 bases line up with TRBD1. TRBV23-1 carries the ORF label, with uncertain function. This CDR3 is built from 12 residues. The junction had 1 base not matched to a gene; V was cut back by 5 bases and J by 4 bases. In nucleotides, the CDR3 is TGCGCCAGCAGTGGGACAGCCTATGGCTACACCTTC. Its protein product is CASSGTAYGYTF.

The CDR3 here is CASSSDGNEQFF. In DNA, the CDR3 is TGTGCCAGCAGCTCTGACGGGAATGAGCAGTTCTTC. J is TRBJ2-1 and V is TRBV5-4; D is unresolved. V was clipped by 3 bases and J by 7 bases, with 8 bases between them. From germline, CDR1 is SGHNT and CDR2 YYREEE (reference sequence). The CDR3 sequence is 12 residues long.

The chain has TRBV29-1 and TRBJ2-1; 10 positions agree with TRBD2. The V segment lost 1 base and the J segment 4 bases; nucleotides outside the gene matches: 4. Germline CDR1 is SQVTM and CDR2 is ANQGSEA. The CDR3 has 15 amino acids. CDR3 bases: TGCAGCGTTGAAGGGACTAGCGGCACTTACAATGAGCAGTTCTTC. It encodes CSVEGTSGTYNEQFF.

The chain recombines TRBV4-1 with TRBJ2-3, with TRBD1 identical over 7 bases. This CDR3 is 14 amino acids long. Germline values: CDR1 MGHRA, CDR2 YSYEKL. V was clipped by 4 bases and J by 0 bases; unmatched bases: 1. The DNA for the CDR3 is TGCGCCAGCAGCCCGACAGGGAGCACAGATACGCAGTATTTT. Its protein product is CASSPTGSTDTQYF.

The chain combines TRBV5-1 with TRBJ1-2; D unclear. This CDR3 comprises 16 residues. Germline V lookup: CDR1 SGHRS, CDR2 YFSETQ. Trimming removed 4 bases from V and 3 bases from J, with 19 bases in between. CDR3 loop: CASSLTLGVVDYGYTF. CDR3 sequence (DNA): TGCGCCAGCAGCCTCACTCTCGGGGTAGTAGACTATGGCTACACCTTC.

The V call is TRBV27, the J call TRBJ1-2, with 7 bases that match TRBD1. The CDR3 consists of 14 residues. The V and J ends lost 6 bases and 8 bases, in that order; junction bases with no gene match: 12. CDR1 is MNHEY and CDR2 is SMNVEV in the germline V gene (reference sequence). CDR3 amino acids: CASRRQGRGEGYTF. The CDR3 DNA sequence: TGTGCCAGCAGGCGACAGGGACGGGGGGAGGGCTACACCTTC.

This clone has a handful of counts. The chain uses TRBV30 and TRBJ1-3; D not resolved. Trimming removed 4 bases at V and 0 bases at J, with 10 bases between. The germline V gene has CDR1 GTSNPN and CDR2 SVGIG (reference sequence). The CDR3 contains 14 residues. CDR3 sequence: CAWTSGASGNTIYF. CDR3 DNA sequence: TGTGCCTGGACTTCCGGCGCCTCTGGAAACACCATATATTTT.

This chain links TRBV5-4 with TRBJ2-7; unclear D gene. With 9 bases removed from V and 6 bases from J, the gap between germline ends came to 16 bases. The CDR3 length is 12 residues. The germline CDR1 and CDR2 sequences are SGHNT and YYREEE (reference sequence). CDR3 DNA: TGTGCCACCGCGCCATCGTTGGGCGAGCAGTACTTC. Its protein product is CATAPSLGEQYF.

The gene calls are TRBV7-2 and TRBJ2-1; possible D gene TRBD1, 6 bases. CDR3 size: 12 residues. Germline V gives CDR1 SGHTA, CDR2 FQGNSA. Trimming pared 5 bases from V and 9 bases from J, leaving 11 bases between. The CDR3 DNA sequence: TGTGCCAGCAGCCGGGGACATGGTGAGCAGTTCTTC. Translated: CASSRGHGEQFF.

The chain recombines TRBV30 with TRBJ2-5; TRBD2 might be the D (6 bases). The CDR3 consists of 15 residues. Germline CDR1 GTSNPN, CDR2 SVGIG (reference sequence). Trimming took 7 bases from V and 2 from J, leaving 20 bases between them. This CDR3 is CASHRNGGAQETQYF. The DNA of the CDR3 is TGTGCCTCGCACAGAAATGGCGGGGCTCAAGAGACCCAGTACTTC.

This clone has more than one count but fewer than ten. V gene TRBV29-1 combines with J gene TRBJ2-7, with unresolved D. The CDR3 has 13 amino acids. Germline CDR1 SQVTM, CDR2 ANQGSEA. Deletions cut 3 bases from V and 0 bases from J, with 9 bases between. CDR3 DNA sequence: TGCAGCGTTGAGGACGTCGACTCCTACGAGCAGTACTTC. As protein: CSVEDVDSYEQYF.

This clone was seen more than once but under ten times. This chain uses TRBV29-1 with TRBJ2-7, with D perhaps TRBD1 (6 bases). The CDR3 has 13 amino acids. The germline gives CDR1 SQVTM, CDR2 ANQGSEA. The V gene lost 4 bases and the J gene lost 2 bases, with 12 bases spanning the gap. CDR3 coding DNA: TGCAGCGTTGTGGTTACAGGGACCTACGAGCAGTACTTC. Protein: CSVVVTGTYEQYF.

A single count supports this clone. V usage is TRBV30 and J usage is TRBJ2-5, with 8 bases matching TRBD2. J lost 3 bases, V lost 0 bases, and 9 bases had no gene match. The CDR3 consists of 16 residues. CDR1 GTSNPN and CDR2 SVGIG come from the germline V gene (reference sequence). The CDR3 region is CAWSVLAGRLKETQYF. The CDR3 DNA sequence: TGTGCCTGGAGTGTCCTAGCGGGTCGGCTGAAAGAGACCCAGTACTTC.

The J gene is TRBJ1-2, the V gene TRBV30; perhaps TRBD1 as D (6 bases). There are 12 residues in the CDR3. Trimming pared 2 bases from V and 5 bases from J, leaving 9 bases between. The germline V gene has CDR1 GTSNPN and CDR2 SVGIG (reference sequence). CDR3 loop: CAWSRDMYGYTF. The CDR3, as DNA: TGTGCCTGGAGTCGGGACATGTATGGCTACACCTTC.